The clone carrying this TCR beta chain was recorded a few times. The V gene lost 2 bases and the J gene lost 1 base, with 5 bases spanning the gap. The CDR3 contains 13 residues. Germline-derived CDR1 and CDR2 are MNHNY and SVGAGI (reference sequence). Sequencing of TCR beta was carried out in blood CD8+ and CD4+ T cells. Patients with stable or active relapsing-remitting disease, all of them treatment-naive, made up the multiple sclerosis controls. TEMRA cells underwent FACS enrichment and CD8+ and CD4+ T cells underwent negative isolation. This specimen belongs to a study of CD8 T cells in Susac syndrome. RNA amounts of about 0.5 to 1 ug underwent reverse transcription with random hexamers. Multiplex PCR with immunoSEQ amplified the TCR beta CDR3 across 54 Vbeta and 13 Jbeta. One entry per CDR3 protein results from TCRdb running MiXCR on the immunoSEQ multiplex PCR reads. In the table there are 250,000 or so distinct CDR3 sequences, 93% of which are singletons.

This chain links TRBV6-6 with TRBJ1-1; no reliable D call. The clonotype originates from a human donor with multiple sclerosis. Sample: CD4+ T cells from PBMCs. The CDR3 DNA is TGTGCCAGCAGTTACCTGCAGAACACTGAAGCTTTCTTT. Residues: CASSYLQNTEAFF.